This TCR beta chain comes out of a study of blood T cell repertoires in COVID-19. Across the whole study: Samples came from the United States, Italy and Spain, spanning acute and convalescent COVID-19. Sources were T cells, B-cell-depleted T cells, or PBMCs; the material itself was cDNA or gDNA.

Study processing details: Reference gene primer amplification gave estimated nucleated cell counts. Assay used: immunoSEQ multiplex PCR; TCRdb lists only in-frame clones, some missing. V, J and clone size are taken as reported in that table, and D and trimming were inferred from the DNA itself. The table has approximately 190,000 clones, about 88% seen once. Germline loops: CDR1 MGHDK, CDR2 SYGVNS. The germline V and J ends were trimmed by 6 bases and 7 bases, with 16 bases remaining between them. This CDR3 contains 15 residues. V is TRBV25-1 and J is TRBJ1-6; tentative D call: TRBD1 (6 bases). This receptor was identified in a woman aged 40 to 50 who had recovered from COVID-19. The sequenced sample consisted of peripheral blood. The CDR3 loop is CASRDGQSQNSPLHF. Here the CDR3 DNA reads TGTGCCAGCAGGGATGGACAGAGCCAGAATTCACCCCTCCACTTT. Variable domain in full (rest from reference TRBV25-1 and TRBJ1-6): EADIYQTPRYLVIGTGKKITLECSQTMGHDKMYWYQQDPGMELHLIHYSYGVNSTEKGDLSSESTVSRIRTEHFPLTLESARPSHTSQYLCASRDGQSQNSPLHFGNGTRLTVT.